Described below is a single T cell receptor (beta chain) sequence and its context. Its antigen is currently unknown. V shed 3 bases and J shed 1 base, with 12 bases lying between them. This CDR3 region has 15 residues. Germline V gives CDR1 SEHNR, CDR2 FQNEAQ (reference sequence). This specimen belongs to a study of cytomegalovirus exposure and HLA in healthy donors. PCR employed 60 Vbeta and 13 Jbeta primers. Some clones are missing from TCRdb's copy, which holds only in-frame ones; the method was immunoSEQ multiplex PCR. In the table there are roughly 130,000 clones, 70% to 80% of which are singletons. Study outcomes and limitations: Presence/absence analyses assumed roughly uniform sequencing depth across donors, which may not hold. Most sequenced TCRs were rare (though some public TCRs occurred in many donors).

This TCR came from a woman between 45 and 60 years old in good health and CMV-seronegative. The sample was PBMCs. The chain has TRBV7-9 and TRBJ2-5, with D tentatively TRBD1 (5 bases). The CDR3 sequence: CASSFFIQGQETQYF. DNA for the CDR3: TGTGCCAGCAGCTTTTTCATTCAGGGCCAAGAGACCCAGTACTTC.